This paragraph reports one T cell receptor (beta chain). Antigen: not known. CDR3 length equals 16 residues. V was pared by 1 base and J by 7 bases, with 8 bases of the junction left unmatched. The germline V gene has CDR1 WNHNN and CDR2 SYGVQD (reference sequence). This sample was taken from a study of immune evolution from preneoplasia to lung adenocarcinoma. As for the study in general: HLA loss of heterozygosity: roughly 7.5% AIS, over 12% MIA, approximately 35% ADC, none AAH. Whole-study findings and limits: Clonality was highest in normal lung, lower in later-stage lesions apparently.

Only in-frame clones appear in the TCRdb table, and some are missing; sequencing was by immunoSEQ multiplex PCR. Here the sample spans just over 6,500 clones, around 83% being singletons. Patient tissue came from resections in Japan or China, 2014–2017. Two lung cancer pathologists independently confirmed each histologic diagnosis. Sample: FFPE invasive lung adenocarcinoma tissue. The chain recombines TRBV10-1 with TRBJ2-1, with TRBD2 identical over 9 bases. The source of this sequence is a person aged 50-75 years with lung adenocarcinoma. CDR3 nucleotides: TGCGCCAGCAGTGAGTGGAGTCTAGCGGGACTGAATGAGCAGTTCTTC. As protein: CASSEWSLAGLNEQFF.